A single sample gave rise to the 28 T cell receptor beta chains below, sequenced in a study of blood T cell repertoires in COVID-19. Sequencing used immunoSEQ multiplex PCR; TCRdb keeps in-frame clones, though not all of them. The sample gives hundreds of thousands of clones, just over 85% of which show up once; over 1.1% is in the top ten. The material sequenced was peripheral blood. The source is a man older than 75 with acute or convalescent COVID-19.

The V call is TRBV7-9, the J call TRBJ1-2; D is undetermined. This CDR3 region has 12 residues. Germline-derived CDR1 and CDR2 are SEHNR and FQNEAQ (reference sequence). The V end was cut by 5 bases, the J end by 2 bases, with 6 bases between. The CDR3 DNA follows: TGTGCCAGCAGCACAGAGAACTATGGCTACACCTTC. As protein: CASSTENYGYTF.

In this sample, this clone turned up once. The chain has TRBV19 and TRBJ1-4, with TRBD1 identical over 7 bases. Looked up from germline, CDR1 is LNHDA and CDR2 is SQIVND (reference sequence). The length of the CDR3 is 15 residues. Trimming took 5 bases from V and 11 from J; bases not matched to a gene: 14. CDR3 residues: CASSYWTGSPGKLFF. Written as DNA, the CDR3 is TGTGCCAGTAGTTACTGGACAGGATCCCCGGGGAAACTGTTTTTT.

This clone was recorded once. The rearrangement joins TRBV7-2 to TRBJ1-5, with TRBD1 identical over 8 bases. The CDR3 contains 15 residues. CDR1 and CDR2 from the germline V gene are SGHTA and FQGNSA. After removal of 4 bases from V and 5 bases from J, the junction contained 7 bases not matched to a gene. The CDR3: CASSSETGVDQPQHF. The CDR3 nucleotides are TGTGCCAGCAGCTCGGAGACAGGGGTCGATCAGCCCCAGCATTTT.

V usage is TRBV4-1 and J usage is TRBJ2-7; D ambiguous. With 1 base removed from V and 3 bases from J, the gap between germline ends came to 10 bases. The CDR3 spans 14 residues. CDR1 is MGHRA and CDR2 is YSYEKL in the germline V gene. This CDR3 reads CASSQVGSFYEQYF. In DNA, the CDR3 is TGCGCCAGCAGCCAAGTGGGCTCCTTCTACGAGCAGTACTTC.

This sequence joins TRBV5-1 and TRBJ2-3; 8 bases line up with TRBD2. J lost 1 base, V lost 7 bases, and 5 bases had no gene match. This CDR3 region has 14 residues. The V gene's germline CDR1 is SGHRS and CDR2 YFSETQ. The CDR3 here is CASGTGLGTDTQYF. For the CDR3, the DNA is TGCGCCAGCGGCACGGGACTAGGCACAGATACGCAGTATTTT.

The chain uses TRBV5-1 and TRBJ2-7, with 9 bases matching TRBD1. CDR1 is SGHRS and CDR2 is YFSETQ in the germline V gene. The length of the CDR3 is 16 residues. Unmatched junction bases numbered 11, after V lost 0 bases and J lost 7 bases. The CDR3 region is CASSLVSSGTGREQYF. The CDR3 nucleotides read TGCGCCAGCAGCTTGGTATCCTCGGGGACAGGGCGGGAGCAGTACTTC. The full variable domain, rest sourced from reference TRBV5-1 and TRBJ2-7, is KAGVTQTPRYLIKTRGQQVTLSCSPISGHRSVSWYQQTPGQGLQFLFEYFSETQRNKGNFPGRFSGRQFSNSRSEMNVSTLELGDSALYLCASSLVSSGTGREQYFGPGTRLTVT.

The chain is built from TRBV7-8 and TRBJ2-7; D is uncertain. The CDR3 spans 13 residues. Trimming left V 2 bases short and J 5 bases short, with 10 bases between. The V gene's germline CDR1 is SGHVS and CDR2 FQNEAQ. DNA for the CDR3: TGTGCCAGCAGCTTATCCTCAGGAAACGAGCAGTACTTC. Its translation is CASSLSSGNEQYF.

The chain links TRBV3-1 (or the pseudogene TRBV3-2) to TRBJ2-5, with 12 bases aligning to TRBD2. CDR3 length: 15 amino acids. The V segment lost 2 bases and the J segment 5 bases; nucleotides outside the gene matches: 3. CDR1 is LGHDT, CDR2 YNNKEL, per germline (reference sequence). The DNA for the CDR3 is TGTGCCAGCAGCCAAACCGGGACTAGCGGGGAGACCCAGTACTTC. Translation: CASSQTGTSGETQYF.

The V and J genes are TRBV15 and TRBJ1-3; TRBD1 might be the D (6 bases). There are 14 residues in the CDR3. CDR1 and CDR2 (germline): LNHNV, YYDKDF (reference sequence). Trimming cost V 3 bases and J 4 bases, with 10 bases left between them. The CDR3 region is CATSSDRTGNTIYF. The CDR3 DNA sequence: TGTGCCACCAGCAGTGACAGGACAGGAAACACCATATATTTT.

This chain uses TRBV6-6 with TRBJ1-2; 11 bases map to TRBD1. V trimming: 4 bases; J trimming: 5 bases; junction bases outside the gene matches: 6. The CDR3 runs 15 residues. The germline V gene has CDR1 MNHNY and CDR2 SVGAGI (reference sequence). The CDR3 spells CASSWGTGGSYGYTF. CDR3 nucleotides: TGTGCCAGCAGTTGGGGGACAGGGGGATCATATGGCTACACCTTC.

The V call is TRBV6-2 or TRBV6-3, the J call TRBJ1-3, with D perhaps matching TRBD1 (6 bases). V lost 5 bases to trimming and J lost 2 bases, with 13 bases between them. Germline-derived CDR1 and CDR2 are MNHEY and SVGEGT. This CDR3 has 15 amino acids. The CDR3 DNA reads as TGTGCCAGCAGTGTACAGGGCGTCGCTGGAAACACCATATATTTT. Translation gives CASSVQGVAGNTIYF.

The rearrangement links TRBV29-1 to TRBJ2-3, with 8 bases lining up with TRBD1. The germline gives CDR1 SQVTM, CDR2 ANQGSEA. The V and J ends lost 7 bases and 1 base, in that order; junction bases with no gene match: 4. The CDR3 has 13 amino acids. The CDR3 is CSAGQGGTDTQYF. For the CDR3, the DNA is TGCAGCGCCGGACAGGGTGGCACAGATACGCAGTATTTT.

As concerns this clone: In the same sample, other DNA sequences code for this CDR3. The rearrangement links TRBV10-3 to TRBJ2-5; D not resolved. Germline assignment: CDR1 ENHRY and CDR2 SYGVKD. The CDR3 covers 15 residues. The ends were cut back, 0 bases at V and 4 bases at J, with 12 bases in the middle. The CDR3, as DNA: TGTGCCATCAGTGAGTCGGGTGGTAGGAGAGAGACCCAGTACTTC. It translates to CAISESGGRRETQYF.

The CDR3 loop reads CASSGGLLRGEKLFF. The CDR3 nucleotides are TGTGCCAGCAGCGGCGGACTTTTAAGAGGTGAAAAACTGTTTTTT. The chain combines TRBV14 with TRBJ1-4; the D is unclear. V was shortened by 5 bases and J by 7 bases, with 17 bases between the two germline ends. Looked up from germline, CDR1 is SGHDN and CDR2 is FVKESK. This CDR3 has 15 amino acids.

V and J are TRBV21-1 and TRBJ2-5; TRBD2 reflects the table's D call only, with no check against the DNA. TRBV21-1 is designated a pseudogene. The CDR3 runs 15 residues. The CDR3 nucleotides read TGTGCCAGCAGCAAGACACGGGAGGGCCCTAAGACCCAGTACTTC. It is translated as CASSKTREGPKTQYF.

The CDR3 nucleotides read TGTGCCAGCTCACAGGGACAGGACTCCTACGAGCAGTACTTC. Its translation is CASSQGQDSYEQYF. The chain carries TRBV18 and TRBJ2-7; 8 bases match TRBD1. The CDR3 is 14 residues long. After removal of 4 bases from V and 0 bases from J, the junction contained 2 bases not matched to a gene. Germline CDR1 KGHSH, CDR2 LQKENI.

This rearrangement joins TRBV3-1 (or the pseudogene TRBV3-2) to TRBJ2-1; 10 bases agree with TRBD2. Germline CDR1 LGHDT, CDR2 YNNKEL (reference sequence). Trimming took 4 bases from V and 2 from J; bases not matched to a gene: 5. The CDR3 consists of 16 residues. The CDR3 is CASSRYSGGTYNEQFF. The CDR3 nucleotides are TGTGCCAGCAGCCGATATAGCGGGGGGACCTACAATGAGCAGTTCTTC.

CDR3 protein: CASSLSGGNNYGYTF. In nucleotides, the CDR3 is TGCGCCAGCAGCCTCTCAGGGGGCAATAACTATGGCTACACCTTC. The chain has TRBV5-1 and TRBJ1-2; 8 bases fit TRBD1. Germline trimming cut 4 bases from V and 1 base from J; bases unmatched to any gene: 6. CDR3 length equals 15 residues. Germline CDR1 is SGHRS and CDR2 is YFSETQ.

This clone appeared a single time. CDR3 nucleotide sequence: TGTGCCAGCAGTTTACCAGGGCCTGGCAATCAGCCCCAGCATTTT. It codes for CASSLPGPGNQPQHF. This chain links TRBV28 with TRBJ1-5; possible D gene TRBD1, 5 bases. The CDR3 has 15 residues. CDR1 is MDHEN and CDR2 is SYDVKM in the germline V gene. V lost 2 bases and J 2 bases, leaving 10 bases between the germline ends. The full variable domain, with the rest looked up from reference TRBV28 and TRBJ1-5, is DVKVTQSSRYLVKRTGEKVFLECVQDMDHENMFWYRQDPGLGLRLIYFSYDVKMKEKGDIPEGYSVSREKKERFSLILESASTNQTSMYLCASSLPGPGNQPQHFGDGTRLSIL.

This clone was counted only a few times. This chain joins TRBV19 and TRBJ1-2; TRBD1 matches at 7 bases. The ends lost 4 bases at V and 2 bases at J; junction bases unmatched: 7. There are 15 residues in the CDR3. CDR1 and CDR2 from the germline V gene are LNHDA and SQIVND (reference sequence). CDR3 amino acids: CASSNQGQANYGYTF. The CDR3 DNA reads TGTGCCAGTAGTAACCAAGGACAGGCCAACTATGGCTACACCTTC.

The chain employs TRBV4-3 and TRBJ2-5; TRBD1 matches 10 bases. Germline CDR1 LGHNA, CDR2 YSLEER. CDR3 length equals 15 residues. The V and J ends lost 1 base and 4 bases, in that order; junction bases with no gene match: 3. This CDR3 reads CASSQGGTGAETQYF. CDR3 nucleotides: TGCGCCAGCAGCCAAGGTGGGACAGGGGCAGAGACCCAGTACTTC.

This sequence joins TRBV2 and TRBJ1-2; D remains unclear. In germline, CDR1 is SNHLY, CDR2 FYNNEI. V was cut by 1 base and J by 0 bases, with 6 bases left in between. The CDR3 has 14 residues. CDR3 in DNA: TGTGCCAGCAGTGAAGACAGTTCTAACTATGGCTACACCTTC. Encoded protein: CASSEDSSNYGYTF.

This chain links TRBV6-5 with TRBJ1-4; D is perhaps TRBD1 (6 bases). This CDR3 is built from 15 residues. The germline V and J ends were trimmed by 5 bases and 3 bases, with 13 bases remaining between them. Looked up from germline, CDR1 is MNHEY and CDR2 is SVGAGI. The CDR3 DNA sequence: TGTGCCAGCAGTCAAAGGGGGTTGGCTAATGAAAAACTGTTTTTT. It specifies CASSQRGLANEKLFF.

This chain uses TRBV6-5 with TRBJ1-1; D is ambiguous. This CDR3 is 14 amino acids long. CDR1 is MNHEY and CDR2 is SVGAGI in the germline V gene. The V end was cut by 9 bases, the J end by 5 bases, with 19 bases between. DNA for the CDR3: TGTGCCAGTTTTGGTTGGGGAGGAGGGACTGAAGCTTTCTTT. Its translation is CASFGWGGGTEAFF.

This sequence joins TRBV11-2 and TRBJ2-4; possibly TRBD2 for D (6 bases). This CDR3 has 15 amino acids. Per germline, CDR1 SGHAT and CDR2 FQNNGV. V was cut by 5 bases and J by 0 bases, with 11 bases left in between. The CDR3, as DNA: TGTGCCAGCAGCGATAGCGGTATAGCCAAAAACATTCAGTACTTC. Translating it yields CASSDSGIAKNIQYF.

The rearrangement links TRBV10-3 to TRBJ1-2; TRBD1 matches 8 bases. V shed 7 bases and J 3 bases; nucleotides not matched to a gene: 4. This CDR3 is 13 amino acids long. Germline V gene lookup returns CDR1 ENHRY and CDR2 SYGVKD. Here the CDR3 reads CAITQQGDYGYTF. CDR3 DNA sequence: TGTGCCATCACTCAACAGGGGGACTATGGCTACACCTTC.

Written as DNA, the CDR3 is TGTGCCAGCAGTGAGGGACAGGGGGCTTTGAAATACGAGCAGTACTTC. It is translated as CASSEGQGALKYEQYF. The chain couples TRBV2 to TRBJ2-7, with TRBD1 identical over 12 bases. The CDR3 has 16 residues. With 3 bases clipped from V and 4 bases from J, the junction kept 7 bases outside the gene matches. Germline CDR1 is SNHLY and CDR2 is FYNNEI.

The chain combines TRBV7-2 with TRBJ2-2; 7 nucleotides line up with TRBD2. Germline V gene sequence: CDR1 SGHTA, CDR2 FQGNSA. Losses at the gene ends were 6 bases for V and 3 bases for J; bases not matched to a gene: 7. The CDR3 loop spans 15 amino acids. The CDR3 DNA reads TGTGCCAGCAGTCCGAGCGGGGTCGACACCGGGGAGCTGTTTTTT. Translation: CASSPSGVDTGELFF.